This T cell receptor (beta chain) came from a study of OX40 agonist ivuxolimab in advanced cancers. For the study at large: Patients were treated with intravenous ivuxolimab, dosed at 0.01 to 10 mg/kg and infused every 2 weeks. Eligibility admitted prior anti-PD-1, anti-PD-L1 or anti-CTLA-4 therapy; roughly 37% had some.

Worth noting for this clone: Its antigen is currently unknown.

The V and J ends lost 7 bases and 5 bases, in that order; junction bases with no gene match: 10. The CDR3 is made up of 14 amino acids. Germline V CDR1 and CDR2: SNHLY, FYNNEI. Data came from immunoSEQ multiplex PCR; TCRdb stores just in-frame clones and leaves some out. The table includes tens of thousands of clones, 90% to 95% detected once. Overall study findings and caveats: Still undetermined is the antigen specificity of the expanded peripheral T cells.

Enrollment shut out patients with autoimmune disease history or systemic immunosuppression. The material sequenced was CD4+ or CD8+ T cells sorted from blood, taken in a trial of the OX40 agonist ivuxolimab. The rearrangement uses TRBV2 and TRBJ1-2; 7 nucleotides line up with TRBD1. The receptor's source is an adult with an advanced solid tumor such as melanoma, head and neck, liver or kidney cancer. CDR3 bases: TGTGCCAGCACGGGGGAGGGGGCCTTATATGGCTACACCTTC. It codes for CASTGEGALYGYTF.